This T cell receptor (beta chain) was captured by sequencing in a study of blood T cell repertoires in COVID-19 (dated by TCRdb to the early 2020s). About the study as a whole: Collaborator samples came from the United States, Italy and Spain and covered acute and convalescent phases of COVID-19. The prospective study material was composed of cDNA or gDNA derived from T cells, B-cell-depleted T cells, or PBMCs. Subjects who had been exposed to COVID-19, were actively infected with it, or had recovered from it provided the deeply sampled blood TCRbeta repertoires that made up the dataset. The repertoires were released in a freely available public database meant as a resource for research on the immune response to SARS-CoV-2. The samples were drawn from two sources: the first 160 participants of the ongoing ImmuneRACE study, and 1,254 subjects contributed by 6 global collaborators. The sample metadata nearly always contained a de-identified subject ID, COVID-19 status, age in years and sex. Where available, HLA class I and class II types were obtained from metadata supplied by the sample provider rather than from assay-based typing.

Enrolling through a virtual design, the prospective study's participants ranged in age from roughly 18 to 95 years and lived across around 25 United States geographic areas. To assign participants to cohorts, the prospective study relied on clinical history that participants themselves reported in a screening survey and a study questionnaire. A participant counted as exposed if, within 2 weeks of entering the study, that participant had been in contact with someone who had a PCR-confirmed or clinician-diagnosed COVID-19 case. In the prospective study, whole blood, serum and a nasopharyngeal or oropharyngeal swab were collected from each participant by mobile phlebotomists. Participants in the prospective study had the option to provide additional blood draws and questionnaires over a 2-month period. Before DNA extraction, blood samples from the prospective study were shipped at room temperature or frozen.

Including the terminal cysteine and phenylalanine, the CDR3 comprises 15 residues. Only the CDR3 portion is preserved as DNA: 45 bases, with reading frame beginning at the first base. CDR1 and CDR2, per the germline V gene, are MDHEN and SYDVKM. The V end gives up 7 bases and the J end 4 bases, leaving 11 bases in the junction not matched to a gene. General findings and caveats noted by the study authors: Clinical and demographic metadata were provided uncurated, with the amount varying by source and participant.

A note on this clone: This receptor's antigen is unknown. No qualities accompany the bases; no much larger clone lies one base away.

TCRbeta CDR3 regions were amplified from genomic DNA by means of the immunoSEQ Assay, a bias-controlled multiplex PCR. In the authors' own workflow: Within the assay, amplification of reference gene primers was used to estimate how many nucleated cells each sample contained. Sequence reads were collapsed and filtered to measure the absolute abundance of every unique TCRbeta CDR3 rearrangement. Productive Simpson clonality was computed per sample as the square root of Simpson's diversity index over productive rearrangements. TCRdb re-hosts the immuneACCESS table, in-frame sequences only. Its copies lack some clones; in the studies checked, an unresolved V gene accounts for under half of them, and the cause for the rest is not known. The V and J calls and the clone size are those of that table, but D and trimming were determined from the DNA. The sample table records roughly 250,000 clones; about four fifths of these occur just once. About 3.9% of the sample goes to the ten largest clones.

The chain was built from TRBV28 and TRBJ2-3, with TRBD1 matching 7 junction bases. The sequence came from a middle-aged woman who had been exposed to COVID-19. Sequences were obtained from PBMCs or T cells enriched from blood (not recorded which). The encoded CDR3 is CASTNPTGWADTQYF. The DNA sequence reads TGTGCCAGCACCAATCCGACAGGGTGGGCAGATACGCAGTATTTT.